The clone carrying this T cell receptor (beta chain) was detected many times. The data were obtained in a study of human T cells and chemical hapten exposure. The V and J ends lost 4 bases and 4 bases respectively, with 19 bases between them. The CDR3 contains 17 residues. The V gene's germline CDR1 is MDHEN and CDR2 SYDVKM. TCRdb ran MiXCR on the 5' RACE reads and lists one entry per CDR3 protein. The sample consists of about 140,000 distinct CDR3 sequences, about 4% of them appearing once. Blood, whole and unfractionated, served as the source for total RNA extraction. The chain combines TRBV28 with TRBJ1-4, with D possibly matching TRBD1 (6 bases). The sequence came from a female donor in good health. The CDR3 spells CASSSGRMTGHNEKLFF. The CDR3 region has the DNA TGTGCCAGCAGTTCGGGCCGAATGACAGGCCATAATGAAAAACTGTTTTTT.